This T cell receptor (beta chain) was obtained from a study of tumor-infiltrating lymphocytes in primary liver carcinoma. Study in general: Stage T1-T3 N0M0 tumors measured about 4.2 to 10 cm at most.

Germline CDR1 reads MNHEY; CDR2 reads SVGEGT. The CDR3 sequence is 14 residues long. Regarding the study as a whole: It was observed that only about 7-25% of the top clones appeared in every one of the five tumor regions.

Remarks on this clonotype: The antigen remains undetermined. The junction and the germline gene differ at one end; a read error may be behind it.

DNA and RNA were both co-extracted from approximately 22-30 mg of bulk tissue that had not been sorted. Surgery removed the patients' primary liver carcinoma. Total RNA (around 500 ng) served as template for TCR beta cDNA synthesis primed by a constant-region primer. Nested multiplex PCR, run for three rounds with slightly modified ARM-PCR, yielded TCR beta libraries. With TRBV1-TRBV30 forward primers and a C-beta reverse primer, the first two PCR rounds were run for 10 to 11 cycles each. TCRdb reprocessed the multiplex PCR reads with MiXCR, giving one entry per CDR3 protein. The sample carries around 19,000 distinct CDR3 sequences, 79% recorded once.

Sequenced: liver tumor tissue from sampling region 4. Subset specified: tumor region T4, right-lateral pole. The clonotype was recovered from a woman aged 25 to 39 with primary liver carcinoma and hepatitis B virus infection. The rearrangement joins TRBV6-2 or TRBV6-3 to TRBJ2-2; weak D call: TRBD2 (5 bases). This CDR3 reads CASEGRVPTGELFF. The CDR3 DNA reads as TGTGCCAGCGAAGGAAGAGTTCCCACCGGGGAGCTTTTCTTT.